These T cell receptor beta chains were read from a single sample in a study of regulatory T cells in long-lasting Graves disease. Each CDR3 protein is one row after TCRdb ran MiXCR on the multiplex PCR reads. The sample holds fewer than 550,000 distinct CDR3 sequences, about 15% seen once. These data were also filed under a second study, of T cells in Graves' hyperthyroidism and ophthalmopathy.

The specimen was peripheral blood mononuclear cells (PBMCs), collected at new diagnosis, from a patient treated with antithyroid drugs. All receptors come from a woman aged 40-60 years with Graves disease. CDR3s include the opening cysteine and the closing phenylalanine or tryptophan. Each record gives: clone size, CDR3 length, D gene, J gene, V gene, CDR3 DNA, CDR3 protein. The D gene is left open where the match is weak. Some rows have no size entry. The others give once, few or many, or a class for an expanded clone.

>many|16|NA|TRBJ2-5|TRBV27
TGTGCCAGCAGTATGGGGGGAGAACAGGGATGGGAGACCCAGTACTTC
CASSMGGEQGWETQYF
>NA|14|TRBD1|TRBJ2-2|TRBV12-3/TRBV12-4
TGTGCCAGCAGTGGGGACAGGGGCACCGGGGAGCTGTTTTTT
CASSGDRGTGELFF
>many|13|NA|TRBJ2-5|TRBV2
TGTGCCAGCAGTGAAGCCCGGGTATCAACCCAGTACTTC
CASSEARVSTQYF
>many|13|TRBD2|TRBJ2-1|TRBV20-1
TGCCCGGGGGGGGTGATAGCGGATAATGAGCAGTTCTTC
CPGGVIADNEQFF
>many|15|TRBD2|TRBJ2-7|TRBV6-2/TRBV6-3
TGTGCCAGCAGCCAAGGACTAGCGGAGTCCTACGAGCAGTACTTC
CASSQGLAESYEQYF
>many|14|NA|TRBJ2-7|TRBV3-1
TGTGCCAGCAGCCAGTCCTCTGGGACTTACGAGCAGTACTTC
CASSQSSGTYEQYF
>NA|17|TRBD2|TRBJ2-7|TRBV5-1
TGCGCCAGCAGCTTAGTCCCCCTAGCGGGGGGCCTCTACGAGCAGTACTTC
CASSLVPLAGGLYEQYF
>NA|15|NA|TRBJ2-4|TRBV7-2
TGTGCCAGCAGCTCCGGGTTTCTAGCCAAAAACATTCAGTACTTC
CASSSGFLAKNIQYF
>few|14|TRBD1|TRBJ1-1|TRBV18
TGTGCCAGCTCATCCGTACAGGGGAGCACTGAAGCTTTCTTT
CASSSVQGSTEAFF
>many|12|NA|TRBJ2-1|TRBV7-2
TGTGCCAGCAGCTTAGAACCCCCCGGGCAGTTCTTC
CASSLEPPGQFF
>many|12|NA|TRBJ1-2|TRBV3-1
TGTGCCAGCAGCCAAGACCTAGGTGGCTACACCTTC
CASSQDLGGYTF
>many|18|NA|TRBJ2-3|TRBV18
TGTGCCAGCTCACCCCTCCCGAAAAGCGGACGAAACACAGATACGCAGTATTTT
CASSPLPKSGRNTDTQYF
>NA|13|NA|TRBJ2-3|TRBV10-3
TGTGCCATCAGTGAAGGAGATGTCGATACGCAGTATTTT
CAISEGDVDTQYF
>NA|13|NA|TRBJ2-5|TRBV7-6
TGTGCCAGCAGCCCTACGCGGGTGGAGACCCAGTACTTC
CASSPTRVETQYF
>many|15|NA|TRBJ1-4|TRBV4-1
TGCGCCAGCAGCCAAGAAAGGGCAGGGGATGAAAAACTGTTTTTT
CASSQERAGDEKLFF
>NA|16|TRBD2|TRBJ2-2|TRBV12-3/TRBV12-4
TGTGCCAGCAGTGCTAGGGACTACCTGAACACCGGGGAGCTGTTTTTT
CASSARDYLNTGELFF
>NA|12|TRBD1|TRBJ1-2|TRBV30
TGTGCCTCCCAAAGGGGGCCCGGTGGCTACACCTTC
CASQRGPGGYTF
>few|13|NA|TRBJ2-7|TRBV12-3/TRBV12-4
TGTGCCAGCAGCAGTGACCAACATAGCGAGCAGTACTTC
CASSSDQHSEQYF
>many|12|NA|TRBJ2-3|TRBV12-5
TGTGCTAGTGGTTTGGTCCCCGATACGCAGTATTTT
CASGLVPDTQYF
>NA|14|NA|TRBJ2-5|TRBV7-2
TGTGCCAGCAGCTTAACGGGCCCCCAAGCGACCCAGTACTTC
CASSLTGPQATQYF
>few|16|TRBD1|TRBJ1-6|TRBV20-1
TGCAGTGCTAGCCCTCCGACAGGGGTAGATAATTCACCCCTCCACTTT
CSASPPTGVDNSPLHF
>many|17|TRBD2|TRBJ2-7|TRBV7-2
TGTGCCAGCAGCTTAGGGTCTGGCGGGGGGGCCGGGTACGAGCAGTACTTC
CASSLGSGGGAGYEQYF
>NA|15|NA|TRBJ2-6|TRBV11-2
TGTGCCAGCAGCGAAGACAGGTTCGGGGCCAACGTCCTGACTTTC
CASSEDRFGANVLTF
>NA|13|TRBD1|TRBJ2-2|TRBV27
TGTGCCAGCGGACAGGGGTACACCGGGGAGCTGTTTTTT
CASGQGYTGELFF
>many|15|NA|TRBJ1-1|TRBV7-9
TGTGCCAGCACCTCTCCCGGGACAACGAACACTGAAGCTTTCTTT
CASTSPGTTNTEAFF
>many|15|NA|TRBJ1-2|TRBV6-1
TGTGCCAGCAGGTACCGGCAGACAGGACCGTATGGCTACACCTTC
CASRYRQTGPYGYTF
>many|15|NA|TRBJ2-7|TRBV12-5
TGTGCTAGTGGTTTGTCGGGATTAGGCTCCTACGAGCAGTACTTC
CASGLSGLGSYEQYF
>few|11|NA|TRBJ2-1|TRBV30
TGTGCCTGGAGTGGACTGGTTGAGCAGTTCTTC
CAWSGLVEQFF
>many|15|NA|TRBJ2-3|TRBV7-9
TGTGCCAGCAGCCCCCAATCCGGGGGCACAGATACGCAGTATTTT
CASSPQSGGTDTQYF
>NA|13|NA|TRBJ1-2|TRBV12-3/TRBV12-4
TGTGCCAGCAGTTCCGGACGTTACTATGGCTACACCTTC
CASSSGRYYGYTF
>many|15|TRBD1|TRBJ1-2|TRBV5-1
TGTGCCAGCAGCCAGGGACAGATCCAGAACTATGGCTACACCTTC
CASSQGQIQNYGYTF
>many|13|NA|TRBJ1-5|TRBV15
TGTGCCACCAGCGAGCAGGGGAGTCAGCCCCAGCATTTT
CATSEQGSQPQHF
>few|15|NA|TRBJ1-5|TRBV27
TGTGCCAGCAGTTTAACGGGGGCCTACAATCAGCCCCAGCATTTT
CASSLTGAYNQPQHF
>few|17|TRBD1|TRBJ1-2|TRBV7-9
TGTGCCAGCAGCTTAGGCCAGACACAGGGGGCGCCCGGTGGCTACACCTTC
CASSLGQTQGAPGGYTF
>NA|17|TRBD1|TRBJ2-1|TRBV19
TGTGCCAGTAGCCGCCTCAAGGTACAGGGGCCGTACAATGAGCAGTTCTTC
CASSRLKVQGPYNEQFF
>few|15|NA|TRBJ1-3|TRBV19
TGTGCCAGTAGTAACGACGGGATCTCTGGAAACACCATATATTTT
CASSNDGISGNTIYF
>few|13|TRBD2|TRBJ2-2|TRBV20-1
TGCAGTGCTAGAGTTCGGGGGGACGGGGAGCTGTTTTTT
CSARVRGDGELFF